The present TCR beta chain was sequenced within a study of blood T cell repertoires in COVID-19. Profiled with immunoSEQ multiplex PCR; TCRdb holds only in-frame clones, not every one. The data show 200,000 to 300,000 clones, approximately 86% seen once. V lost 4 bases, J lost 5 bases, and 8 bases lay in between. Germline-derived CDR1 and CDR2 are KGHSH and LQKENI. CDR3 length equals 13 residues. The sequence derives from a woman in her sixties or seventies with COVID-19, enrolled during active disease. Sequencing was performed on peripheral blood. The chain carries TRBV18 and TRBJ1-4; D not certain. CDR3 sequence reads: CASSLDLNEKLFF. The CDR3 DNA sequence: TGTGCCAGCTCACTTGACTTAAATGAAAAACTGTTTTTT.